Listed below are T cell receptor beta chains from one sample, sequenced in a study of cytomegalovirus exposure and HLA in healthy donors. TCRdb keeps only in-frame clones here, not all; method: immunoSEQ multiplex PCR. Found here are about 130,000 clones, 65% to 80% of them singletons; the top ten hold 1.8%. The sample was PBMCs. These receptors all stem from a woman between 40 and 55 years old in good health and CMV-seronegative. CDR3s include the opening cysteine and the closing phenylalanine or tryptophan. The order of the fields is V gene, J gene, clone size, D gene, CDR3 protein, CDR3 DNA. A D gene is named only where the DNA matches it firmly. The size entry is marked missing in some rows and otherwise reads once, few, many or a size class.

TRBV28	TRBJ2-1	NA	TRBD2	CASSFPGLVGGNEQFF	TGTGCCAGCAGTTTCCCGGGACTAGTAGGAGGCAATGAGCAGTTCTTC
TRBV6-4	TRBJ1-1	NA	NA	CASSEWESTEAFF	TGTGCCAGCAGTGAGTGGGAGTCGACTGAAGCTTTCTTT
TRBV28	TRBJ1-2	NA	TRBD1	CASSLPRQGVLANYGYTF	TGTGCCAGCAGTTTACCTAGACAGGGGGTACTTGCTAACTATGGCTACACCTTC
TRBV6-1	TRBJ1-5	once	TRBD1	CASSRTQGQPQHF	TGTGCCAGCAGTAGAACACAGGGGCAGCCCCAGCATTTT
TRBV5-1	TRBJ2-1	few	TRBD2	CASSLEGLGSANEQFF	TGCGCCAGCAGCTTGGAGGGACTAGGGTCCGCTAATGAGCAGTTCTTC
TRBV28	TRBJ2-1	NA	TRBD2	CASSLAGEGHEQFF	TGTGCCAGCAGTTTAGCGGGAGAGGGCCATGAGCAGTTCTTC
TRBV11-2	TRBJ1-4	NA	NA	CASSPRLGGEKLFF	TGTGCCAGCAGCCCCCGCCTGGGAGGTGAAAAACTGTTTTTT
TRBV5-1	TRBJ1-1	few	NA	CASWEGRTEAFF	TGCGCCAGTTGGGAGGGACGCACTGAAGCTTTCTTT
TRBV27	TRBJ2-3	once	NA	CASSLSPGSADTQYF	TGTGCCAGCAGTTTATCGCCGGGGTCCGCCGATACGCAGTATTTT
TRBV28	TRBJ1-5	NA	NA	CASKEYGVGQPQHF	TGTGCCAGCAAAGAGTACGGGGTGGGTCAGCCCCAGCATTTT
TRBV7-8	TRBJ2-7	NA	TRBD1	CASSLYRDRDTYEQYF	TGTGCCAGCAGCCTATACCGGGACAGGGATACCTACGAGCAGTACTTC
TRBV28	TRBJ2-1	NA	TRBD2	CASSPGLADNNEQFF	TGTGCCAGCAGTCCGGGACTAGCGGACAACAATGAGCAGTTCTTC
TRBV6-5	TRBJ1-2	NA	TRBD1	CASRPPGQGSGYTF	TGTGCCAGCAGGCCGCCGGGACAGGGAAGTGGCTACACCTTC
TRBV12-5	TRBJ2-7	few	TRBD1	CASGLIPDRPDYEQYF	TGTGCTAGTGGTTTGATCCCGGACAGGCCGGACTACGAGCAGTACTTC
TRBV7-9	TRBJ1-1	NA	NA	CASSMDSRAFF	TGTGCCAGCAGTATGGACAGTCGGGCTTTCTTT